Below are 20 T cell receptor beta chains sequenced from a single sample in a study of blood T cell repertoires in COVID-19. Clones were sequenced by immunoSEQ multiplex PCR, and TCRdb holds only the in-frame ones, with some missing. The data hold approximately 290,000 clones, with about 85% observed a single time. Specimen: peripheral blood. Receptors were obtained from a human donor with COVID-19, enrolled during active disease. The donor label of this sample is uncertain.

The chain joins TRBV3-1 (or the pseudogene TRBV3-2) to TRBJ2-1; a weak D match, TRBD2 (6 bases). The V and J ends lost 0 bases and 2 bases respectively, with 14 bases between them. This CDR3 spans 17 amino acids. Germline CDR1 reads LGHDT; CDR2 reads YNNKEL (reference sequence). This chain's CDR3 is CASSQEGGTFPYNEQFF. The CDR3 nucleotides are TGTGCCAGCAGCCAAGAGGGCGGGACCTTTCCCTACAATGAGCAGTTCTTC.

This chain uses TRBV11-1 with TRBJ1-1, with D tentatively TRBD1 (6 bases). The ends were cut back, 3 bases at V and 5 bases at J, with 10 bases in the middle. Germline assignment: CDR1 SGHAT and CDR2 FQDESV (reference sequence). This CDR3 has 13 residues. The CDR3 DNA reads TGTGCCAGCAGCTTCGAGGGGGAAACTGAAGCTTTCTTT. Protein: CASSFEGETEAFF.

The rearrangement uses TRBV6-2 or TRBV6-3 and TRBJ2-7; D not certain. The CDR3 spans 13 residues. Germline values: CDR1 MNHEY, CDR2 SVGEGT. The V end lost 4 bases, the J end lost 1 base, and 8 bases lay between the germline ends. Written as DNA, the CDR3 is TGTGCCAGCAGTTCGATGGCTTCCTACGAGCAGTACTTC. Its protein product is CASSSMASYEQYF.

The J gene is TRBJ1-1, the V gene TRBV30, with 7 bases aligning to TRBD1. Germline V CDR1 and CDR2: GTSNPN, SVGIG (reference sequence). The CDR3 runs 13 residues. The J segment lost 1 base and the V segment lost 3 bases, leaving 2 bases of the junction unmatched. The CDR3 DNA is TGTGCCTGGAGCGGGACAGAGAACACTGAAGCTTTCTTT. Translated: CAWSGTENTEAFF.

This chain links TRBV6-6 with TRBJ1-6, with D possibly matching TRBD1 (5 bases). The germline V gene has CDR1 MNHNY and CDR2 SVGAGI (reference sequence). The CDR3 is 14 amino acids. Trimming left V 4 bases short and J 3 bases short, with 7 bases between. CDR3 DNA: TGTGCCAGCAGTTCAGGGAACTATAATTCACCCCTCCACTTT. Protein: CASSSGNYNSPLHF.

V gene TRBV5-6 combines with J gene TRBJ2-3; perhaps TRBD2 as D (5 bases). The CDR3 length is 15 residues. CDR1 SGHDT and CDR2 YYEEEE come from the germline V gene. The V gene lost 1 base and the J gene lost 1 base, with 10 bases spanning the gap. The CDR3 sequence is CASSLIGVGTDTQYF. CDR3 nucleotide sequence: TGTGCCAGCAGCTTGATCGGGGTGGGCACAGATACGCAGTATTTT.

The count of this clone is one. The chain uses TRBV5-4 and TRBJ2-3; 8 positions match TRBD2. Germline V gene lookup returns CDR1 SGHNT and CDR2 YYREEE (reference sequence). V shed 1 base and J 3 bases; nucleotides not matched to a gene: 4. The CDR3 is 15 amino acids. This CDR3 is CASSLSGGRTDTQYF. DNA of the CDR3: TGTGCCAGCAGCTTGTCGGGCGGGAGGACAGATACGCAGTATTTT.

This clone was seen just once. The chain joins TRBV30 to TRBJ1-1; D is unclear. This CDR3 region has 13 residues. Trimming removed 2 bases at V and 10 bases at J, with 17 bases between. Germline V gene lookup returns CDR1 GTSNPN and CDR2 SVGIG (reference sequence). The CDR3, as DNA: TGTGCCTGGAGTCTCCAAATCGCCGCAGGAGCTTTCTTT. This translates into CAWSLQIAAGAFF. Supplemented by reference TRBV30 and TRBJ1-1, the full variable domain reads SQTIHQWPATLVQPVGSPLSLECTVEGTSNPNLYWYRQAAGRGLQLLFYSVGIGQISSEVPQNLSASRPQDRQFILSSKKLLLSDSGFYLCAWSLQIAAGAFFGQGTRLTVV.

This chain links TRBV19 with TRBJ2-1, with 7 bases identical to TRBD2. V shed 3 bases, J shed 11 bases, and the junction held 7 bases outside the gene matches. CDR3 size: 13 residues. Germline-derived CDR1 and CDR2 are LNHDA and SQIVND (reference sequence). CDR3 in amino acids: CASSIGGREKQFF. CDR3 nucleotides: TGTGCCAGTAGTATTGGGGGGAGGGAAAAGCAGTTCTTC.

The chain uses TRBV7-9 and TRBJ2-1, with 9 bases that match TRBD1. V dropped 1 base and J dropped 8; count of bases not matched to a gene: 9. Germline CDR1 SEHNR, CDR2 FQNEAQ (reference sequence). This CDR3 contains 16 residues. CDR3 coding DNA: TGTGCCAGCAGCTTAGGGACAGGGGTCTGGGTCGATGAGCAGTTCTTC. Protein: CASSLGTGVWVDEQFF.

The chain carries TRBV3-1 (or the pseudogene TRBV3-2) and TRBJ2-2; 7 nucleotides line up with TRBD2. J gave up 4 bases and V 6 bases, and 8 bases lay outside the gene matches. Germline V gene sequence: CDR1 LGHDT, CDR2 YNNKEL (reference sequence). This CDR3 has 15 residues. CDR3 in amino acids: CASRPTLASTGELFF. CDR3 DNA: TGTGCCAGCAGACCCACACTAGCGAGCACCGGGGAGCTGTTTTTT.

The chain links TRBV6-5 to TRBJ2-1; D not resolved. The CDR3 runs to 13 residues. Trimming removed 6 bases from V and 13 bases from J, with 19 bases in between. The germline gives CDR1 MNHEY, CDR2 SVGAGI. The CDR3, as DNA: TGTGCCAGCAGCCAGGCAGGCTTGGCCCTACAGTTCTTC. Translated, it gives CASSQAGLALQFF.

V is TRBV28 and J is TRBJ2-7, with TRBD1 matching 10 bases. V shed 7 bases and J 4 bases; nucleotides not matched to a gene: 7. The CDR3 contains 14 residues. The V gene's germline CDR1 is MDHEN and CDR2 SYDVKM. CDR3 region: CASTPGTGEYEQYF. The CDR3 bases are TGTGCCAGCACCCCCGGGACAGGGGAGTACGAGCAGTACTTC.

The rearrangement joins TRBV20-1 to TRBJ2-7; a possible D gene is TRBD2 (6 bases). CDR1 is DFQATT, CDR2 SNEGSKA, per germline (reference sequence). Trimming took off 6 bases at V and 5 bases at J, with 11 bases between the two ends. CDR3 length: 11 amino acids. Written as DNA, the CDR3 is TGCAGTGCGGGCCCGGGAGACGAGCAGTACTTC. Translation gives CSAGPGDEQYF.

Here the CDR3 reads CASSTGREQPQHF. For the CDR3, the DNA is TGTGCCAGTAGTACAGGGCGGGAACAGCCCCAGCATTTT. The V and J genes are TRBV19 and TRBJ1-5; D is possibly TRBD1 (5 bases). Germline V gives CDR1 LNHDA, CDR2 SQIVND (reference sequence). V was pared by 4 bases and J by 7 bases, with 11 bases between. The CDR3 runs 13 residues. Filled out from reference TRBV19 and TRBJ1-5, the complete variable domain reads DGGITQSPKYLFRKEGQNVTLSCEQNLNHDAMYWYRQDPGQGLRLIYYSQIVNDFQKGDIAEGYSVSREKKESFPLTVTSAQKNPTAFYLCASSTGREQPQHFGDGTRLSIL.

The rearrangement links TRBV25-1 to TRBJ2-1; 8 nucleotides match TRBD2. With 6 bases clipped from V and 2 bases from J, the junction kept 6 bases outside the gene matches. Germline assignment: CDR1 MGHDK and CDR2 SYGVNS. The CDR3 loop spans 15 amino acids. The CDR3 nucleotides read TGTGCCAGCAGGGCGAGCGGGAGAGCCTACAATGAGCAGTTCTTC. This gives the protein CASRASGRAYNEQFF.

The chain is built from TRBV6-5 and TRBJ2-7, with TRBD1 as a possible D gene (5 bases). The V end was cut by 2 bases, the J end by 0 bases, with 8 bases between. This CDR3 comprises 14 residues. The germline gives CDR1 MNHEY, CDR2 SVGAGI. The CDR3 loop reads CASSYQQDSYEQYF. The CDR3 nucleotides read TGTGCCAGCAGTTACCAACAGGACTCCTACGAGCAGTACTTC.

The CDR3 loop is CSVEWDREQFF. The CDR3 region has the DNA TGCAGCGTTGAGTGGGACAGGGAGCAGTTCTTC. This chain joins TRBV29-1 and TRBJ2-1; 8 bases match TRBD1. The CDR3 has 11 amino acids. Germline V gene lookup returns CDR1 SQVTM and CDR2 ANQGSEA. V trimming: 3 bases; J trimming: 10 bases; junction bases outside the gene matches: 2.

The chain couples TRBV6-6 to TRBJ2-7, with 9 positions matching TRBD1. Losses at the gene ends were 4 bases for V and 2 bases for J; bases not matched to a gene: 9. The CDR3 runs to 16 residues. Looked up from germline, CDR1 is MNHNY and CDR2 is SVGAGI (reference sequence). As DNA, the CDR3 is TGTGCCAGCAGTTTAAACCGCCGGGACAGGGCCTACGAGCAGTACTTC. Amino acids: CASSLNRRDRAYEQYF.

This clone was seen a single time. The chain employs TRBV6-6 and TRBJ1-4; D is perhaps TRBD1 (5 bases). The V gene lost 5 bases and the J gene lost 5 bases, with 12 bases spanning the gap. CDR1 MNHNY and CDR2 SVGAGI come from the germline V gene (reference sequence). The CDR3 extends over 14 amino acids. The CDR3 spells CASSTDRQNEKLFF. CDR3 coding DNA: TGTGCCAGCAGTACCGACAGACAAAATGAAAAACTGTTTTTT.